This is a list of T cell receptor beta chains from one sample in a study of T-cell memory formation after mild COVID-19. Using its own MiXCR run on the 5' RACE reads, TCRdb lists one record per CDR3 protein. The repertoire has about 560,000 distinct CDR3 sequences, roughly 18% of them found once; the top ten carry around 12%. Material for sequencing was PBMCs or a T cell subset sorted from them (not recorded which). The receptors were gathered from an adult woman who had mild COVID-19 (a few samples of this study predate the infection). Cell type and time point are not known. CDR3s include the opening cysteine and the closing phenylalanine or tryptophan. D genes are given only for firm matches. Clone size is given for some rows only: seen once, a few or many times, or a class if the clone is expanded.

V gene: TRBV30; J gene: TRBJ2-3; clone size: once; D gene: TRBD1; CDR3 protein: CAWSIQGASTDTQYF; CDR3 DNA: TGTGCCTGGAGCATACAGGGGGCAAGCACAGATACGCAGTATTTT
V gene: TRBV7-2; J gene: TRBJ2-5; clone size: few; D gene: -; CDR3 protein: CASSFVRGRGETQYF; CDR3 DNA: TGTGCCAGCAGCTTTGTGCGGGGGCGCGGGGAGACCCAGTACTTC
V gene: TRBV15; J gene: TRBJ2-1; clone size: few; D gene: -; CDR3 protein: CATSRLTTATNEQFF; CDR3 DNA: TGTGCCACCAGCAGACTTACGACAGCGACCAATGAGCAGTTCTTC
V gene: TRBV12-3/TRBV12-4; J gene: TRBJ2-1; clone size: many; D gene: TRBD1; CDR3 protein: CASSLTGQGIGGEQFF; CDR3 DNA: TGTGCCAGCAGCCTCACGGGACAGGGAATTGGGGGTGAGCAGTTCTTC
V gene: TRBV10-3; J gene: TRBJ2-3; clone size: -; D gene: TRBD2; CDR3 protein: CAIRAGLAGPSTDTQYF; CDR3 DNA: TGTGCCATCAGGGCGGGACTAGCGGGGCCTAGCACAGATACGCAGTATTTT
V gene: TRBV6-2/TRBV6-3; J gene: TRBJ2-5; clone size: few; D gene: -; CDR3 protein: CASNRAIGTVETQYF; CDR3 DNA: TGTGCCAGCAATCGCGCAATTGGGACCGTGGAGACCCAGTACTTC
V gene: TRBV5-6; J gene: TRBJ2-5; clone size: few; D gene: -; CDR3 protein: CASSYYGVAETQYF; CDR3 DNA: TGTGCCAGCAGTTATTACGGGGTTGCGGAGACCCAGTACTTC
V gene: TRBV7-9; J gene: TRBJ1-1; clone size: few; D gene: -; CDR3 protein: CASSTVGEAFF; CDR3 DNA: TGTGCCAGCAGCACCGTTGGTGAAGCTTTCTTT
V gene: TRBV4-1; J gene: TRBJ1-1; clone size: few; D gene: -; CDR3 protein: CASSQARATEAFF; CDR3 DNA: TGCGCCAGCAGCCAAGCCAGGGCCACTGAAGCTTTCTTT
V gene: TRBV7-9; J gene: TRBJ2-7; clone size: few; D gene: TRBD1; CDR3 protein: CASSGPGQVHEQYF; CDR3 DNA: TGTGCCAGCAGCGGCCCGGGACAGGTCCACGAGCAGTACTTC
V gene: TRBV5-1; J gene: TRBJ2-5; clone size: few; D gene: -; CDR3 protein: CASSSAIGVQETQYF; CDR3 DNA: TGCGCCAGCAGCTCCGCGATTGGGGTTCAAGAGACCCAGTACTTC
V gene: TRBV5-4; J gene: TRBJ2-7; clone size: once; D gene: -; CDR3 protein: CASSKGVLNYEQYF; CDR3 DNA: TGTGCCAGCAGTAAAGGGGTCCTAAACTACGAGCAGTACTTC
V gene: TRBV9; J gene: TRBJ2-5; clone size: -; D gene: -; CDR3 protein: CASSVGFRETQYF; CDR3 DNA: TGTGCCAGCAGCGTAGGATTTCGGGAGACCCAGTACTTC
V gene: TRBV18; J gene: TRBJ2-7; clone size: few; D gene: TRBD1; CDR3 protein: CASSGQTGVSSYEQYF; CDR3 DNA: TGTGCCAGCTCGGGGCAGACAGGGGTCTCCTCCTACGAGCAGTACTTC
V gene: TRBV5-1; J gene: TRBJ2-1; clone size: -; D gene: TRBD2; CDR3 protein: CASSVTSGGAYNEQFF; CDR3 DNA: TGCGCCAGCAGCGTGACTAGCGGGGGGGCCTACAATGAGCAGTTCTTC
V gene: TRBV3-1; J gene: TRBJ2-5; clone size: -; D gene: -; CDR3 protein: CASMGSTRQETQYF; CDR3 DNA: TGTGCCAGCATGGGCTCTACGCGGCAAGAGACCCAGTACTTC
V gene: TRBV27; J gene: TRBJ2-3; clone size: -; D gene: TRBD1; CDR3 protein: CASSPHRGPDTQYF; CDR3 DNA: TGTGCCAGCAGTCCCCACAGGGGACCAGATACGCAGTATTTT
V gene: TRBV21-1; J gene: TRBJ2-2; clone size: -; D gene: -; CDR3 protein: CASSKPYRGGSTGELFF; CDR3 DNA: TGTGCCAGCAGCAAGCCCTACAGGGGGGGAAGCACCGGGGAGCTGTTTTTT
V gene: TRBV15; J gene: TRBJ2-1; clone size: -; D gene: -; CDR3 protein: CATSRDRGTHNEQFF; CDR3 DNA: TGTGCCACCAGCAGAGACCGGGGAACCCACAATGAGCAGTTCTTC
V gene: TRBV5-1; J gene: TRBJ2-7; clone size: few; D gene: -; CDR3 protein: CASSTMEGGQYF; CDR3 DNA: TGCGCCAGCAGCACCATGGAGGGAGGGCAGTACTTC